This T cell receptor (beta chain) emerged from a study of shared clonotypes between healthy human individuals. Naive-designated CD8 cells lacked CD45RO, were positively enriched for CCR7, and omitted terminally differentiated effector memory CD45RA+ cells. CDR1 LNHDA and CDR2 SQIVND come from the germline V gene (reference sequence). The CDR3 runs 11 residues. V was cut by 6 bases and J by 7 bases, with 6 bases left in between. Study processing details: ImmunoSEQ output held junction-only sequences without quality scores, so filtering differed. Data came from immunoSEQ multiplex PCR; TCRdb stores just in-frame clones and leaves some out. Clone size and the V and J calls come from that table; the DNA yielded D and trimming. The data hold around 2,100,000 clones, with about 95% observed a single time.

This sequence joins TRBV19 and TRBJ2-2; a possible D gene is TRBD2 (5 bases). The origin of this receptor is a man aged 18-30 years in good health. Sequencing input: naive CD8+ T cells sorted from blood. The CDR3 loop reads CASRAVGELFF. The CDR3 DNA reads as TGTGCCAGTAGAGCGGTCGGGGAGCTGTTTTTT. Complete variable domain (other parts from reference TRBV19 and TRBJ2-2): DGGITQSPKYLFRKEGQNVTLSCEQNLNHDAMYWYRQDPGQGLRLIYYSQIVNDFQKGDIAEGYSVSREKKESFPLTVTSAQKNPTAFYLCASRAVGELFFGEGSRLTVL.